Listed below are T cell receptor beta chains from one sample, sequenced in a study of shared clonotypes between healthy human individuals. The table came from immunoSEQ multiplex PCR; TCRdb's copy has only in-frame clones and leaves some out. The sample has approximately 470,000 clones; almost 80% are singletons. The sequencing sample was made of PBMCs. Every receptor here comes from a woman aged 40 to 50 in good health. Some clones in this sample may be carry-over from other donors' samples. CDR3s include the opening cysteine and the closing phenylalanine or tryptophan. D genes are given only for firm matches. The size field is filled for only some rows; it gives once, few, many or a size class.

CDR3: CASSDGQGLGNTIYF
DNA: TGTGCCAGCAGCGACGGACAGGGCCTTGGAAACACCATATATTTT
D: TRBD1
length: 15
V: TRBV28
size: .
J: TRBJ1-3

CDR3: CASSFPIGENEQFF
DNA: TGTGCCAGCAGCTTCCCTATCGGGGAGAATGAGCAGTTCTTC
D: .
length: 14
V: TRBV7-8
size: .
J: TRBJ2-1

CDR3: CACQTSGNSDTQYF
DNA: TGTGCCTGTCAAACTAGCGGGAACTCAGATACGCAGTATTTT
D: TRBD2
length: 14
V: TRBV30
size: few
J: TRBJ2-3

CDR3: CASREVTTLKGYTF
DNA: TGTGCCAGCAGAGAAGTCACAACGCTGAAAGGCTACACCTTC
D: .
length: 14
V: TRBV6-1
size: few
J: TRBJ1-2

CDR3: CASSPQGTGQPQHF
DNA: TGTGCCAGCAGCCCCCAGGGGACGGGTCAGCCCCAGCATTTT
D: .
length: 14
V: TRBV28
size: few
J: TRBJ1-5

CDR3: CASSLGLQNEQYF
DNA: TGTGCCAGCAGTCTAGGGTTACAGAACGAGCAGTACTTC
D: .
length: 13
V: TRBV25-1
size: few
J: TRBJ2-7

CDR3: CAWKIWNTEAFF
DNA: TGTGCCTGGAAAATCTGGAACACTGAAGCTTTCTTT
D: .
length: 12
V: TRBV30
size: .
J: TRBJ1-1

CDR3: CASSLHGGQGETQYF
DNA: TGTGCCAGCAGCCTCCATGGGGGTCAAGGAGAGACCCAGTACTTC
D: .
length: 15
V: TRBV11-2
size: .
J: TRBJ2-5

CDR3: CAWAETGGDEQYF
DNA: TGTGCCTGGGCTGAGACAGGGGGGGACGAGCAGTACTTC
D: TRBD1
length: 13
V: TRBV30
size: .
J: TRBJ2-7

CDR3: CASRTQGSEQFF
DNA: TGTGCCAGCAGGACCCAGGGAAGTGAGCAGTTCTTC
D: .
length: 12
V: TRBV7-9
size: few
J: TRBJ2-1

CDR3: CASSPTPGPAYGYTF
DNA: TGTGCCAGCAGTCCAACACCGGGACCCGCCTATGGCTACACCTTC
D: .
length: 15
V: TRBV28
size: .
J: TRBJ1-2

CDR3: CASSLEVGGVTGELFF
DNA: TGCGCCAGCAGCTTGGAGGTAGGGGGAGTCACCGGGGAGCTGTTTTTT
D: .
length: 16
V: TRBV5-1
size: .
J: TRBJ2-2

CDR3: CASSVTSANTGELFF
DNA: TGTGCCAGCAGCGTAACTAGCGCGAACACCGGGGAGCTGTTTTTT
D: TRBD2
length: 15
V: TRBV9
size: once
J: TRBJ2-2

CDR3: CASSLDRVYGYTF
DNA: TGTGCCAGCAGCTTGGACAGGGTCTATGGCTACACCTTC
D: .
length: 13
V: TRBV5-4
size: .
J: TRBJ1-2